This entry features one T cell receptor beta chain sequence. In the original analysis: The authors estimated nucleated cell counts from reference gene primer amplification. Profiling relied on immunoSEQ multiplex PCR, and the TCRdb table lists in-frame clones only, not all of them. That table supplies the V and J calls and clone size; D and trimming were determined from the DNA. The sample includes over 200,000 clones, around nine tenths seen only once; the top ten take approximately 6.2%. The record originates from a study of blood T cell repertoires in COVID-19. Study context: Collection of acute and convalescent COVID-19 samples took place in the United States, Italy and Spain. T cells, B-cell-depleted T cells, or PBMCs supplied cDNA or gDNA.

This CDR3 has 19 residues. Germline loops: CDR1 LNHDA, CDR2 SQIVND (reference sequence). Trimming shortened V by 5 bases and J by 1 base, and 24 bases separated the two germline ends. The sample consisted of peripheral blood. The rearrangement uses TRBV19 and TRBJ1-3; D may be TRBD1 (6 bases). This clonotype originated in a man aged 60-69 years who had recovered from COVID-19. For the CDR3, the DNA is TGTGCCAGTAGTTCTCTTCAGGGGCTAGTCTCCCGATCTGGAAACACCATATATTTT. Encoded protein: CASSSLQGLVSRSGNTIYF.